These 5 T cell receptor beta chains came from one sample sequenced in a study of ipilimumab plus nivolumab after autologous stem cell transplantation. Method: immunoSEQ multiplex PCR; TCRdb's copy keeps in-frame clones and lacks some. The table lists around 9,300 clones, roughly two thirds of them singletons. The specimen was PBMCs, collected in a trial of ipilimumab plus nivolumab as post-transplant consolidation. Receptors originate from a female donor with multiple myeloma.

The V gene is TRBV6-1, the J gene TRBJ2-3; 8 bases are a match to TRBD2. Germline CDR1 MNHNS, CDR2 SASEGT. This CDR3 is 14 amino acids long. V shed 7 bases and J 0 bases; nucleotides not matched to a gene: 3. In nucleotides, the CDR3 is TGTGCCAGCAAGGAGCGGGAGAGCACAGATACGCAGTATTTT. The encoded protein is CASKERESTDTQYF.

This chain uses TRBV13 with TRBJ1-5; D is perhaps TRBD1 (5 bases). CDR3 length: 13 amino acids. V was trimmed by 1 base and J by 7 bases, leaving 8 bases between them. Germline loops: CDR1 PRHDT, CDR2 FYEKMQ (reference sequence). The CDR3 is CASSLARDQPQHF. CDR3 DNA sequence: TGTGCCAGCAGCTTAGCCAGGGACCAGCCCCAGCATTTT.

The genes are TRBV19 and TRBJ2-1, with 10 bases identical to TRBD2. The CDR3 loop spans 14 amino acids. Trimming took 8 bases from V and 9 from J; bases not matched to a gene: 10. Germline CDR1 and CDR2: LNHDA and SQIVND (reference sequence). CDR3 sequence (DNA): TGTGCCAGTCGGGGCGCTAGCGGGAGTGGTGAGCAGTTCTTC. Residues: CASRGASGSGEQFF.

This chain links TRBV5-6 with TRBJ2-7; TRBD1 is a possible D gene (5 bases). The CDR3 has 14 amino acids. V was trimmed by 4 bases and J by 0 bases, leaving 11 bases between them. Per the germline V gene, CDR1 is SGHDT and CDR2 is YYEEEE. The CDR3 coding sequence is TGTGCCAGCAGCGGTCAGGGAACCTCCTACGAGCAGTACTTC. Translation: CASSGQGTSYEQYF. The full variable domain, in which reference TRBV5-6 and TRBJ2-7 provide the parts outside the CDR3, is DAGVTQSPTHLIKTRGQQVTLRCSPKSGHDTVSWYQQALGQGPQFIFQYYEEEERQRGNFPDRFSGHQFPNYSSELNVNALLLGDSALYLCASSGQGTSYEQYFGPGTRLTVT.

The V call is TRBV10-1, the J call TRBJ2-1; D is unresolved. Trimming took 0 bases from V and 9 from J, leaving 9 bases between them. Germline CDR1 reads WNHNN; CDR2 reads SYGVQD (reference sequence). The CDR3 sequence is 13 residues long. The CDR3 DNA is TGCGCCAGCAGTGAGTCGCCACTCACTGAGCAGTTCTTC. It encodes CASSESPLTEQFF.